The sequence of this TCR beta chain was determined in a study of radiotherapy plus CTLA-4 blockade in lung cancer (dated by TCRdb to 2017 to 2018). Turning to the overall study: Among the enrolled patients, approximately 17% had an objective response, and 31% reached disease control.

Library generation was performed with the immunoSEQ multiplex PCR assay. The source is immuneACCESS, and TCRdb retained only in-frame sequences with V and J called. Part of the clones is not carried over; for the studies checked, unresolved V genes explain less than half of this, and the remainder is unexplained. This sample is represented by 81,000 or so clones; about 80% of them were singletons. The leading ten clones occupy more than 12% of the sample. In this study, focal radiation therapy paired with CTLA-4 blockade (ipilimumab) was tested in patients who had chemo-refractory metastatic non-small-cell lung cancer. The CDR3 starts with the cysteine, ends with the phenylalanine, and has 12 residues. Of the read, only the CDR3 DNA is kept; its 36 bases are in frame from base 1. Deletion took 0 bases off V and 8 bases off J, with a span of 8 bases between the germline ends. CDR1 and CDR2 are read off the germline V gene as SGHRS and YFSETQ.

What the study reported, not specific to this receptor: The strongest predictors of response were reported to be early dynamic shifts in blood T cell clones along with a rise in serum interferon-beta following radiation. After treatment with radiotherapy and ipilimumab, TCR clones that originated in tumors expanded in peripheral blood.

Details on this clone: It lacks a known antigen. The record has no base qualities; no much larger clone is one base away.

This clonotype originated in a human donor with non-small cell lung cancer that progressed on radiotherapy plus ipilimumab. Sequenced here: peripheral blood, sampled from a patient treated with radiotherapy plus ipilimumab. This chain is built from TRBV5-1 and TRBJ1-2, with no reliable assignment of the D segment. The CDR3 protein sequence reads: CASSLAGKGYTF. The nucleotide sequence is given as TGCGCCAGCAGCTTGGCAGGAAAGGGCTACACCTTC.